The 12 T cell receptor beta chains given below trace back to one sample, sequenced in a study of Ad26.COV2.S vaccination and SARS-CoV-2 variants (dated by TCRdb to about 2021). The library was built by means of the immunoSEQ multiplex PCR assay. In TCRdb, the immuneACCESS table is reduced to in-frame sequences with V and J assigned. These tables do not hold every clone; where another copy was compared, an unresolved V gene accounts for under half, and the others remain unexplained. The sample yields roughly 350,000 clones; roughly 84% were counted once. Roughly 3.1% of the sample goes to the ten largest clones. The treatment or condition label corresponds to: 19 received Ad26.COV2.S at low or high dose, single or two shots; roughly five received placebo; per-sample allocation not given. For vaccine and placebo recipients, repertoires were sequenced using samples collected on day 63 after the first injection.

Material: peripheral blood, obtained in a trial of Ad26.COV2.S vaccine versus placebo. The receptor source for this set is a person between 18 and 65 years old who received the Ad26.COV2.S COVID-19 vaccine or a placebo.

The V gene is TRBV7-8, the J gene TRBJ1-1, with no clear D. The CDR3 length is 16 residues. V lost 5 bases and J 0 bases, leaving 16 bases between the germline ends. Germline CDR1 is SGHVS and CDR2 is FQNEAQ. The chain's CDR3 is CASSPFFGDMNTEAFF. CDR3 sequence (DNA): TGTGCCAGCAGCCCATTTTTTGGCGATATGAACACTGAAGCTTTCTTT.

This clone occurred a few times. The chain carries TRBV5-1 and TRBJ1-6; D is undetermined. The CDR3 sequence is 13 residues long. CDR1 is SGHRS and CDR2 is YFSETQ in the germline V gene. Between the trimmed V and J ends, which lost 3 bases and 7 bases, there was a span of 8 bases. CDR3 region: CASSYQQNSPLHF. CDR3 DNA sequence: TGCGCCAGCAGCTACCAACAAAATTCACCCCTCCACTTT.

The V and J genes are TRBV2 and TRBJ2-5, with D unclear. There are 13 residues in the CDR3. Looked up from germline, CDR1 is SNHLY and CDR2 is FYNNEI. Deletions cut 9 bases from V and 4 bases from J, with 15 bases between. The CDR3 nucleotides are TGTGCCAGTACGACCGGCAGGAGAGAGACCCAGTACTTC. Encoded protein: CASTTGRRETQYF.

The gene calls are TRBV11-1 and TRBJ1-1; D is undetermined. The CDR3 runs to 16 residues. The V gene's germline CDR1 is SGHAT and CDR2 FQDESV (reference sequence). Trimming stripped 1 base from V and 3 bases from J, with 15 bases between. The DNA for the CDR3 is TGTGCCAGCAGCTTAGAACGCGCCCGCCGCGACACTGAAGCTTTCTTT. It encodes CASSLERARRDTEAFF.

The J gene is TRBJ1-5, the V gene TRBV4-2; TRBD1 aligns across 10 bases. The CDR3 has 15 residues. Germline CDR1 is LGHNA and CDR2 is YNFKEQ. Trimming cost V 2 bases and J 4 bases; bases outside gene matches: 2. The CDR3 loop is CASSQPDRGNQPQHF. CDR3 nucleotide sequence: TGTGCCAGCAGCCAACCGGACAGGGGGAATCAGCCCCAGCATTTT.

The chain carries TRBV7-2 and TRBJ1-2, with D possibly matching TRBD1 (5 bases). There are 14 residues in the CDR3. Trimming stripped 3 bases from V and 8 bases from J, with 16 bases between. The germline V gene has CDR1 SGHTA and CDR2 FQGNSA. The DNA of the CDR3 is TGTGCCAGCAGCTTTGACGCAGGGCCCCGGGGCTACACCTTC. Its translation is CASSFDAGPRGYTF.

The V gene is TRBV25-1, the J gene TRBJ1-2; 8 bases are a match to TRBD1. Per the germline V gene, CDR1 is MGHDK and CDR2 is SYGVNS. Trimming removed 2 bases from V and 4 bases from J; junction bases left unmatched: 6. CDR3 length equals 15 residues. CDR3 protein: CASSEGDRGSYGYTF. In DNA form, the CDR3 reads TGTGCCAGCAGTGAAGGTGACAGGGGATCCTATGGCTACACCTTC.

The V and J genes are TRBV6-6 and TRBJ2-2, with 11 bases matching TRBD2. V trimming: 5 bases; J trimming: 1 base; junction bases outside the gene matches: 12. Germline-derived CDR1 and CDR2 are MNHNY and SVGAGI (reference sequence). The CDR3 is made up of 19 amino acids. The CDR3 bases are TGTGCCAGCAGTCCCCTGGGATCCCTAGCGGGGGGGAACACCGGGGAGCTGTTTTTT. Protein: CASSPLGSLAGGNTGELFF.

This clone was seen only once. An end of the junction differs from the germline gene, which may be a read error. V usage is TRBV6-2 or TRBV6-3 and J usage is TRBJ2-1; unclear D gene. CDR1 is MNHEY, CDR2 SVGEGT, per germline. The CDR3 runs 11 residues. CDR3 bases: TGTGCCAGCGGTTACAGCTATGAGCAGTTCTTC. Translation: CASGYSYEQFF.

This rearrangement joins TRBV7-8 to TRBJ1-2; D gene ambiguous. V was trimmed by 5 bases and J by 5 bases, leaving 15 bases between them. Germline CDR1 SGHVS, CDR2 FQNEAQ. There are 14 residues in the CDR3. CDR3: CASSLEQTYYGYTF. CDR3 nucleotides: TGTGCCAGCAGCCTGGAACAGACGTATTATGGCTACACCTTC. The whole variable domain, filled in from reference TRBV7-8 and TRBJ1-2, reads GAGVSQSPRYKVAKRGQDVALRCDPISGHVSLFWYQQALGQGPEFLTYFQNEAQLDKSGLPSDRFFAERPEGSVSTLKIQRTQQEDSAVYLCASSLEQTYYGYTFGSGTRLTVV.

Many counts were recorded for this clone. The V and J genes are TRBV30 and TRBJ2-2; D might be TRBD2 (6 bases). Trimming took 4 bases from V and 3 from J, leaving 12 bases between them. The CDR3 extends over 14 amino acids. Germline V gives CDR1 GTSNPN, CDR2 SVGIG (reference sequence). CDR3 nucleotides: TGTGCCTGGACTGGGGACTTTGACACCGGGGAGCTGTTTTTT. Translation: CAWTGDFDTGELFF.

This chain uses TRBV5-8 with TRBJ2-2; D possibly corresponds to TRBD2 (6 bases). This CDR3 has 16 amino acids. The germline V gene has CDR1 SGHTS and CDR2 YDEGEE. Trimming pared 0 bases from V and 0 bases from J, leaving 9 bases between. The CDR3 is CASSLAGGANTGELFF. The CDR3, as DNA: TGTGCCAGCAGCTTGGCCGGGGGAGCGAACACCGGGGAGCTGTTTTTT.